The rows below give T cell receptor beta chains drawn from one sample of a study of blood T cells in healthy people across ages. TCRdb analysed the 5' RACE reads with MiXCR anew, one entry per CDR3 protein. The sample contains 1.2 million to 1.5 million distinct CDR3 sequences, approximately 59% of which appear only once. Material for sequencing was blood. The receptors stem from a man aged 18 to 30 in good health. The CDR3 runs from the conserved cysteine through the conserved F or W. Fields, in order: CDR3 length, J gene, V gene, clone size, D gene, CDR3 DNA, CDR3 protein. D genes are given only for firm matches. Rows may omit the clone size; those that give it use once, few, many or a size class.

14 TRBJ2-7 TRBV27 - TRBD1 TGTGCCAGCAGTTTATGGGACAGCACCTACGAGCAGTACTTC CASSLWDSTYEQYF
17 TRBJ2-7 TRBV7-2 - TRBD1 TGTGCCAGCAGCTTATCCGGGACAGGTTATGGCTCCTACGAGCAGTACTTC CASSLSGTGYGSYEQYF
14 TRBJ1-2 TRBV11-2 few - TGTGCCAGCAGCTTAGCGGCCAGCAACTATGGCTACACCTTC CASSLAASNYGYTF
12 TRBJ2-4 TRBV14 few - TGTGCCAGCAGCCAAGGGGGGAACATTCAGTACTTC CASSQGGNIQYF
13 TRBJ1-1 TRBV6-1 - TRBD1 TGTGCCAGCAGTAACTCAGGGGGGGCTGAAGCTTTCTTT CASSNSGGAEAFF
11 TRBJ2-4 TRBV3-1 - - TGTGCCAGCAGCCAAGGGAGTAGTATGTACTTC CASSQGSSMYF
15 TRBJ1-6 TRBV7-6 - - TGTGCCAGCAGCACAAACCGGGAAACCCATTCACCCCTCCACTTT CASSTNRETHSPLHF
14 TRBJ2-7 TRBV20-1 - TRBD1 TGCAGTGCTCTGGGACAGACGAACTCCTACGAGCAGTACTTC CSALGQTNSYEQYF
12 TRBJ2-5 TRBV6-5 few - TGTGCCAGCAGTCAACGGGGAGGGACCCAGTACTTC CASSQRGGTQYF
13 TRBJ2-3 TRBV15 - - TGTGCCACCAGCGAAGCCGAGACAGATACGCAGTATTTT CATSEAETDTQYF
16 TRBJ2-7 TRBV7-8 - - TGTGCCAGCAGCTTAGCAGACCTAGGGTCCATCCATGAGCAGTACTTC CASSLADLGSIHEQYF
16 TRBJ2-1 TRBV7-9 - - TGTGCCAGCAGCTTTTCCCCCGGGACAAAAAACAATGAGCAGTTCTTC CASSFSPGTKNNEQFF
13 TRBJ2-5 TRBV12-3/TRBV12-4 - - TGTGCCAGCAGTGTTGGCTTTGAGGAGACCCAGTACTTC CASSVGFEETQYF
18 TRBJ2-3 TRBV4-3 - - TGCGCCAGCAGCCTCGGGGGAGGTGAGGGTTCGCGCACAGATACGCAGTATTTT CASSLGGGEGSRTDTQYF
17 TRBJ2-3 TRBV7-2 - TRBD2 TGTGCCAGCAGCTTAGTAGCGCTAGCGGAACATTCAGATACGCGGTATTTT CASSLVALAEHSDTRYF
17 TRBJ2-1 TRBV28 - TRBD1 TGTGCCAGCAGCATACCTCCGGGACAGGGGATTTACAATGAGCAGTTCTTC CASSIPPGQGIYNEQFF
17 TRBJ2-2 TRBV7-9 - TRBD1 TGTGCCAGCAGCACCGCTCGACAGGGTGGGATAGCCGGGGAGCTGTTTTTT CASSTARQGGIAGELFF